These T cell receptor beta chains were read from a single sample in a study of blood T cells in healthy people across ages. TCRdb independently ran MiXCR on the 5' RACE reads; one entry per CDR3 protein. The sample contains roughly 1.4 million distinct CDR3 sequences, approximately 59% of which appear only once. The sequencing sample was made of blood. Source of these receptors: a man aged 18-30 years in good health. Both conserved end residues are part of each CDR3. The D gene is left open where the match is weak. Not all rows give a size; the values are once, few, many and, for expanded clones, a class.

cdr3_aa,cdr3_nt,d_call,clone_size,v_call,j_call
CASTSLEDSNQPQHF,TGTGCCAGCACCTCATTGGAGGATTCCAATCAGCCCCAGCATTTT,NA,NA,TRBV5-6,TRBJ1-5
CASSLDGGPTYEQYF,TGTGCCAGCAGCTTGGATGGGGGCCCCACCTACGAGCAGTACTTC,NA,few,TRBV5-6,TRBJ2-7
CASSSNGWATDTQYF,TGTGCCAGCAGTTCAAACGGGTGGGCCACAGATACGCAGTATTTT,NA,NA,TRBV28,TRBJ2-3
CSVAATGTGDEQYF,TGCAGCGTTGCAGCGACCGGGACAGGGGACGAGCAGTACTTC,TRBD1,NA,TRBV29-1,TRBJ2-7
CASSSPFGQQSNQETQYF,TGTGCCAGCAGCTCTCCTTTCGGACAACAGTCAAATCAGGAGACCCAGTACTTC,NA,NA,TRBV28,TRBJ2-5
CASSLGFALAGYTF,TGTGCCAGCAGCTTAGGGTTTGCCTTAGCGGGCTACACCTTC,NA,NA,TRBV7-6,TRBJ1-2
CASSVEQSYGYTF,TGTGCCAGCAGCGTAGAACAGTCGTATGGCTACACCTTC,NA,NA,TRBV9,TRBJ1-2
CASSFGRRRDTEAFF,TGTGCCAGCAGTTTCGGAAGGAGACGGGACACTGAAGCTTTCTTT,NA,NA,TRBV12-3/TRBV12-4,TRBJ1-1
CASSDKLAGGTGELFF,TGTGCCAGCAGTGACAAACTAGCGGGAGGCACCGGGGAGCTGTTTTTT,TRBD2,few,TRBV25-1,TRBJ2-2
CASSATSNGELFF,TGTGCCAGCAGTGCCACTAGTAACGGGGAGCTGTTTTTT,NA,NA,TRBV6-6,TRBJ2-2
CASSGPSGSSYEQYF,TGTGCCAGCAGTGGTCCTAGCGGAAGCTCCTACGAGCAGTACTTC,TRBD2,few,TRBV2,TRBJ2-7
CASSSGSSLTYEQYF,TGTGCCAGCAGTTCGGGGTCAAGTCTGACGTACGAGCAGTACTTC,NA,few,TRBV12-3/TRBV12-4,TRBJ2-7
CASSFFDRNIQYF,TGTGCCAGCAGTTTCTTCGACAGAAACATTCAGTACTTC,NA,NA,TRBV27,TRBJ2-4
CASSLVYGGNYEQYF,TGTGCCAGCAGCTTAGTGTATGGGGGAAATTACGAGCAGTACTTC,NA,NA,TRBV7-2,TRBJ2-7
CASSAGQGAPYNEQFF,TGTGCCAGCAGCGCTGGACAGGGGGCGCCCTACAATGAGCAGTTCTTC,TRBD1,NA,TRBV9,TRBJ2-1
CASSPHRTGGAYNEQFF,TGTGCCAGCAGCCCTCACCGGACAGGGGGCGCATACAATGAGCAGTTCTTC,TRBD1,few,TRBV7-9,TRBJ2-1
CASSLVDRNNYGYTF,TGCGCCAGCAGCTTGGTCGACAGAAATAACTATGGCTACACCTTC,NA,NA,TRBV5-1,TRBJ1-2
CASSPSGSLGETQYF,TGTGCCAGCAGTCCGAGCGGGAGCCTTGGGGAGACCCAGTACTTC,TRBD2,NA,TRBV12-3/TRBV12-4,TRBJ2-5
CASSSEGATRITQYF,TGTGCCAGCAGCAGTGAAGGGGCAACTAGGATTACGCAGTATTTT,NA,NA,TRBV2,TRBJ2-3
CASKGDGVEQYF,TGCGCCAGCAAGGGGGATGGGGTCGAGCAGTACTTC,NA,NA,TRBV5-1,TRBJ2-7
CASRVTQLAAEETQYF,TGCGCCAGCAGAGTGACCCAGCTAGCCGCAGAGGAGACCCAGTACTTC,NA,NA,TRBV5-1,TRBJ2-5
CASSGGRGRDTEAFF,TGTGCCAGCAGTGGGGGCAGGGGGCGGGACACTGAAGCTTTCTTT,TRBD1,NA,TRBV6-6,TRBJ1-1
CASNRQGPRNAEAFF,TGTGCCAGCAACAGACAGGGGCCGCGAAACGCTGAAGCTTTCTTT,TRBD1,NA,TRBV5-6,TRBJ1-1
CSVVGGAYNEQFF,TGCAGCGTTGTCGGGGGCGCCTACAATGAGCAGTTCTTC,NA,NA,TRBV29-1,TRBJ2-1
CASSEWREGQETQYF,TGTGCCAGCAGTGAATGGCGGGAGGGGCAAGAGACCCAGTACTTC,TRBD2,NA,TRBV25-1,TRBJ2-5
CSVVPAGVREDEQYF,TGCAGCGTTGTTCCCGCGGGTGTCAGGGAGGACGAGCAGTACTTC,NA,NA,TRBV29-1,TRBJ2-7
CSVEAPSGGYNEQFF,TGCAGCGTTGAGGCCCCTAGCGGGGGGTACAATGAGCAGTTCTTC,TRBD2,NA,TRBV29-1,TRBJ2-1
CASSQLQGSGNTGELFF,TGCGCCAGCAGCCAACTTCAGGGGTCTGGTAACACCGGGGAGCTGTTTTTT,NA,NA,TRBV4-3,TRBJ2-2
CASSAGSGGKGEKLFF,TGTGCCAGCAGTGCAGGGAGTGGAGGGAAAGGGGAAAAACTGTTTTTT,NA,NA,TRBV2,TRBJ1-4
CASSQEWLAGGLETQYF,TGCGCCAGCAGCCAAGAATGGCTAGCGGGGGGTCTGGAGACCCAGTACTTC,TRBD2,NA,TRBV4-3,TRBJ2-5
CSVKQMGSSNEQFF,TGCAGCGTTAAACAAATGGGGTCGTCAAATGAGCAGTTCTTC,NA,NA,TRBV29-1,TRBJ2-1
CASSLAQGIGEQYF,TGCGCCAGCAGCTTAGCACAGGGAATTGGAGAGCAGTACTTC,NA,many,TRBV5-1,TRBJ2-7